This TCR beta chain is from a study of T cell responses to AZD1222 COVID-19 vaccine. Points from the study as a whole: Targets within unmutated variant regions were reportedly found for nearly half of spike-specific TCRs. It was only after the peak T cell response that any repertoires were sampled. CD4 TCRs linked to vaccination spanned spike, dominating at 160-218 and 743-854.

On this clone itself: As yet, its antigen is unknown.

This CDR3 contains 21 residues. Data came from immunoSEQ multiplex PCR; TCRdb stores just in-frame clones and leaves some out. The table lists some 120,000 clones, roughly 85% of them singletons. The sequencing here drew on peripheral blood, taken on day 0 of MenACWY control vaccination. The V gene is TRBV21-1, the J gene TRBJ1-6; the table's D call, TRBD1, was not checked against the DNA. TRBV21-1 is a recognized pseudogene. This clonotype was sampled from an adult in good health. The CDR3 here is CASKANPDSTPRGSYNSPLHF. DNA of the CDR3: TGTGCCAGCAAAGCAAACCCCGACAGCACTCCAAGGGGCTCCTATAATTCACCCCTCCACTTT.